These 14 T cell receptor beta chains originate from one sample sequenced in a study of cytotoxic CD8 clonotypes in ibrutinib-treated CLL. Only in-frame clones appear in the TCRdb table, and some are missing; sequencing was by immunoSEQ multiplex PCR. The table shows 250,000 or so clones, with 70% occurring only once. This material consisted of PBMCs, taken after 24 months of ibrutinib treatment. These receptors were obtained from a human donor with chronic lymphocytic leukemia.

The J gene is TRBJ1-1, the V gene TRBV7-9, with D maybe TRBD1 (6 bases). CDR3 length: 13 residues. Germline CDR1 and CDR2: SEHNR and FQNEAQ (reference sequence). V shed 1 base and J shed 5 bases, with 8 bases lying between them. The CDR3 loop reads CASSLEGGTEAFF. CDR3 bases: TGTGCCAGCAGCTTAGAAGGGGGAACTGAAGCTTTCTTT.

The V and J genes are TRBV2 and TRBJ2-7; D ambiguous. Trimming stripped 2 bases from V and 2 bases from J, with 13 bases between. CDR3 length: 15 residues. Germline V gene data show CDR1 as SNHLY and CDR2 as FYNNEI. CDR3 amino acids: CASSEFWGYAYEQYF. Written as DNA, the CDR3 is TGTGCCAGCAGTGAATTCTGGGGATACGCCTACGAGCAGTACTTC.

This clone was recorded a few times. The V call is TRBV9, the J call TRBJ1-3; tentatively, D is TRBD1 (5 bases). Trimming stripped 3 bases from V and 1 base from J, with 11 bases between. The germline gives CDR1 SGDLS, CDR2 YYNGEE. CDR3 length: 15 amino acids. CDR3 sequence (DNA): TGTGCCAGCAGCGCAGAGGGGAGTTCTGGAAACACCATATATTTT. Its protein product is CASSAEGSSGNTIYF. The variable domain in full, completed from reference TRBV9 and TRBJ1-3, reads DSGVTQTPKHLITATGQRVTLRCSPRSGDLSVYWYQQSLDQGLQFLIQYYNGEERAKGNILERFSAQQFPDLHSELNLSSLELGDSALYFCASSAEGSSGNTIYFGEGSWLTVV.

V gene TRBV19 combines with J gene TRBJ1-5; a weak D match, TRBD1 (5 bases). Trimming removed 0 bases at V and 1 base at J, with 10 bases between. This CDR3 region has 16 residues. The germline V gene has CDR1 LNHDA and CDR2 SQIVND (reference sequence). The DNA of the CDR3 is TGTGCCAGTAGTATAGAACGGGGGATCAGCAATCAGCCCCAGCATTTT. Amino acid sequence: CASSIERGISNQPQHF. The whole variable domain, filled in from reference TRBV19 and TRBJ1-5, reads DGGITQSPKYLFRKEGQNVTLSCEQNLNHDAMYWYRQDPGQGLRLIYYSQIVNDFQKGDIAEGYSVSREKKESFPLTVTSAQKNPTAFYLCASSIERGISNQPQHFGDGTRLSIL.

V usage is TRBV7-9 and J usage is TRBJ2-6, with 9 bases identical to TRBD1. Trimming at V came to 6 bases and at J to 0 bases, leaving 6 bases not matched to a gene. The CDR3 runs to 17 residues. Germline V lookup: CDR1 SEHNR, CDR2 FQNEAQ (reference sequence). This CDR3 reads CASSKGQGDSGANVLTF. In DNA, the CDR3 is TGTGCCAGCAGTAAGGGACAGGGCGACTCTGGGGCCAACGTCCTGACTTTC.

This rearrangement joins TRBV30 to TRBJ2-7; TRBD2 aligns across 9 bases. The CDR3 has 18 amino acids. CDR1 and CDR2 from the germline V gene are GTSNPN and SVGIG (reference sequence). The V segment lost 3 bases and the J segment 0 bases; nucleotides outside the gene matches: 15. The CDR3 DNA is TGTGCCTGGAGGGCGTCGGGGGTTCTAGCGGGACGCTCCTACGAGCAGTACTTC. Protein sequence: CAWRASGVLAGRSYEQYF.

CDR3 bases: TGTGCCAGCAGCTTGACAGGTGCGGCGGATACGCAGTATTTT. This gives the protein CASSLTGAADTQYF. The rearrangement joins TRBV7-3 to TRBJ2-3; D may be TRBD1 (6 bases). The CDR3 covers 14 residues. Deletions cut 3 bases from V and 6 bases from J, with 13 bases between. The germline gives CDR1 SGHTA, CDR2 FQGTGA.

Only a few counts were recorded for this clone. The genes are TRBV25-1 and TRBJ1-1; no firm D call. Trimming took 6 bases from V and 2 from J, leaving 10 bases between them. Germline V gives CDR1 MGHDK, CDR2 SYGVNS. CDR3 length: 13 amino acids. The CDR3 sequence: CASSLHSNTEAFF. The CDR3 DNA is TGTGCCAGCAGCCTCCACTCAAACACTGAAGCTTTCTTT.

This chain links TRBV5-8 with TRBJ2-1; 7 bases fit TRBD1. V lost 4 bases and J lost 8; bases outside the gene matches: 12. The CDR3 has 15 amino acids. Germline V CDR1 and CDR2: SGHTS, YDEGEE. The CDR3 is CASSRPWTGFDEQFF. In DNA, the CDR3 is TGTGCCAGCAGCCGCCCTTGGACAGGTTTTGATGAGCAGTTCTTC. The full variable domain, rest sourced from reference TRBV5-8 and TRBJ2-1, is EAGVTQSPTHLIKTRGQQATLRCSPISGHTSVYWYQQALGLGLQFLLWYDEGEERNRGNFPPRFSGRQFPNYSSELNVNALELEDSALYLCASSRPWTGFDEQFFGPGTRLTVL.

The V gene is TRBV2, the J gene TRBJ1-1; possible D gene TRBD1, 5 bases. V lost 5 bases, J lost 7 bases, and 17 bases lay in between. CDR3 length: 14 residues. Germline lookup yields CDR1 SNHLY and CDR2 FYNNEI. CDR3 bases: TGTGCCAGCAGTATCGGGGGTAGGAGAGGTGAAGCTTTCTTT. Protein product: CASSIGGRRGEAFF.

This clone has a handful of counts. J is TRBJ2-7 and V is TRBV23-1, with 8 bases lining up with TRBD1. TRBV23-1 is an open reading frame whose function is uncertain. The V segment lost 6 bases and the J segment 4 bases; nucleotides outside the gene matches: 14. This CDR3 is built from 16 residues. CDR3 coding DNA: TGCGCCAGCAGCCGGGACAGGAAGATTGAACTATACGAGCAGTACTTC. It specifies CASSRDRKIELYEQYF.

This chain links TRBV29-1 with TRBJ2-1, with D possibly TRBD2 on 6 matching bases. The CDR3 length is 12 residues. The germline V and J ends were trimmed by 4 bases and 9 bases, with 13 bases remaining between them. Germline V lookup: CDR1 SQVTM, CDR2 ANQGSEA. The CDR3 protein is CSVGRETIEQFF. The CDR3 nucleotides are TGCAGCGTTGGACGGGAGACTATTGAGCAGTTCTTC.

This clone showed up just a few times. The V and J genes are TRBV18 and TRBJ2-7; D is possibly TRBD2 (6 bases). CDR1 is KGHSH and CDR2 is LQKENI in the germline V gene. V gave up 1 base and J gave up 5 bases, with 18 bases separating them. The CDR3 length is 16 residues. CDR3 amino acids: CASSPLPGEYRDEQYF. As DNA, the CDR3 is TGTGCCAGCTCACCACTCCCGGGGGAGTACCGGGACGAGCAGTACTTC. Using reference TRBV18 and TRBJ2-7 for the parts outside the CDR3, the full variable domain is NAGVMQNPRHLVRRRGQEARLRCSPMKGHSHVYWYRQLPEEGLKFMVYLQKENIIDESGMPKERFSAEFPKEGPSILRIQQVVRGDSAAYFCASSPLPGEYRDEQYFGPGTRLTVT.

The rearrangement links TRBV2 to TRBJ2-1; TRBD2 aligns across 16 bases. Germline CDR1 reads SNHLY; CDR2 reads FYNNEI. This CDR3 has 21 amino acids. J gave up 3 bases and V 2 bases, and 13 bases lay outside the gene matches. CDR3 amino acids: CASSEPRGLAGGHDFYNEQFF. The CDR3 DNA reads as TGTGCCAGCAGTGAACCCAGGGGACTAGCGGGAGGGCATGATTTCTACAATGAGCAGTTCTTC.